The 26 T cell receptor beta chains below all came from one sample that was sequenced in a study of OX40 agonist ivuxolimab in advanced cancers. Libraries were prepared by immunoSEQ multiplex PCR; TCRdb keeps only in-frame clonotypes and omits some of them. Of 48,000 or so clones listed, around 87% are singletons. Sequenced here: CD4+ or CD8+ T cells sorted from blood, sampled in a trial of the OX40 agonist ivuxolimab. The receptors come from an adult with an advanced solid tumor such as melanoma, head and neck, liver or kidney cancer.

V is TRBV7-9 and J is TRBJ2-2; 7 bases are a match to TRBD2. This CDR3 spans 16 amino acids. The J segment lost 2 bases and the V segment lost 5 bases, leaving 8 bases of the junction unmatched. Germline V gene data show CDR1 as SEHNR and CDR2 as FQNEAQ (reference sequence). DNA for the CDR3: TGTGCCAGCAGCCCGCGGGCGGGAGTTAACACCGGGGAGCTGTTTTTT. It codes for CASSPRAGVNTGELFF.

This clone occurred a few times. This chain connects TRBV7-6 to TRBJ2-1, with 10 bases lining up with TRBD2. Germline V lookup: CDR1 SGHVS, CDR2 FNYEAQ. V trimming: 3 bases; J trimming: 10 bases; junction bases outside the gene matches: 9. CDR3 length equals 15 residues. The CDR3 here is CASSFQSGRAEEQFF. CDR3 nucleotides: TGTGCCAGCAGCTTCCAAAGCGGGAGGGCCGAGGAGCAGTTCTTC.

CDR3 residues: CASSPTTITNTGELFF. CDR3 bases: TGCGCCAGCAGCCCGACAACTATTACGAACACCGGGGAGCTGTTTTTT. The chain combines TRBV5-1 with TRBJ2-2, with D uncertain. The CDR3 sequence is 16 residues long. Germline V gives CDR1 SGHRS, CDR2 YFSETQ. V dropped 4 bases and J dropped 0 bases, with 13 bases sitting between them.

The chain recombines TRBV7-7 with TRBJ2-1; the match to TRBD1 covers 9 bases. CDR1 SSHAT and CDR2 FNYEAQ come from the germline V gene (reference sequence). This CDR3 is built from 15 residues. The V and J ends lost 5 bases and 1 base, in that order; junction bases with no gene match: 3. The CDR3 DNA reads TGTGCCAGCAGCACTGGGACAGGGTCCTACAATGAGCAGTTCTTC. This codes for CASSTGTGSYNEQFF.

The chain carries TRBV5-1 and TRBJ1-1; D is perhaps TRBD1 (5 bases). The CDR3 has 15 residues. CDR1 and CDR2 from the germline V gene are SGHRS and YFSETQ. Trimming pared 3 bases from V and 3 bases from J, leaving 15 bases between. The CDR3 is CASSSSGTGDTEAFF. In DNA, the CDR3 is TGCGCCAGCAGCTCGTCAGGGACGGGGGACACTGAAGCTTTCTTT.

CDR3 nucleotides: TGTGCCAGCAGTTTACCCCCCCGGGGCTCTGGGGCCAACGTCCTGACTTTC. Amino acids: CASSLPPRGSGANVLTF. The chain links TRBV28 to TRBJ2-6, with TRBD2 as a possible D gene (5 bases). The CDR3 extends over 17 amino acids. Between the trimmed V and J ends, which lost 2 bases and 0 bases, there was a span of 11 bases. Per the germline V gene, CDR1 is MDHEN and CDR2 is SYDVKM.

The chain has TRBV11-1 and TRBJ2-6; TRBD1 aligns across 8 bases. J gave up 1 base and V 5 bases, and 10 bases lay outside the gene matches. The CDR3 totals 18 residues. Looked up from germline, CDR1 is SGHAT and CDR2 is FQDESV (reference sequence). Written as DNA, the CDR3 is TGTGCCAGCAGCCCGCGGGGACAGGTCGTTTCTGGGGCCAACGTCCTGACTTTC. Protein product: CASSPRGQVVSGANVLTF.

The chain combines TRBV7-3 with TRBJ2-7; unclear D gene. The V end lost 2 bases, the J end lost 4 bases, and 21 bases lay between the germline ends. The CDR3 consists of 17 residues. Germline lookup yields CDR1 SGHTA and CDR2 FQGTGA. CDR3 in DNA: TGTGCCAGCAGCTTATGGTTACTACCACCCCATCCTTACGAGCAGTACTTC. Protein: CASSLWLLPPHPYEQYF.

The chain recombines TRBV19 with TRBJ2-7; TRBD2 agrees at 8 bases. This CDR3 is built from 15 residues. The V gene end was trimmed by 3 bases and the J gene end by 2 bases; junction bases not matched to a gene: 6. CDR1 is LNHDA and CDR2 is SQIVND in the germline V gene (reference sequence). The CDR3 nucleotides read TGTGCCAGTAGTATCTCCCTGCGGGGGGCCTACGAGCAGTACTTC. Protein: CASSISLRGAYEQYF.

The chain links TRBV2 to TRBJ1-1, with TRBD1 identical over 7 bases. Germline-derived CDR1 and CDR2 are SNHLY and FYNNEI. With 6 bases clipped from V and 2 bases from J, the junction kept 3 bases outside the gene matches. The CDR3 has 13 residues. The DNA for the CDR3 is TGTGCCAGCAGGGGACAGATAAACACTGAAGCTTTCTTT. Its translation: CASRGQINTEAFF.

The CDR3: CASSLVEETQYF. CDR3 in DNA: TGCGCCAGCAGCTTGGTGGAGGAGACCCAGTACTTC. The chain employs TRBV5-1 and TRBJ2-5; D unresolved. CDR1 is SGHRS, CDR2 YFSETQ, per germline. V was shortened by 0 bases and J by 5 bases, with 5 bases between the two germline ends. The CDR3 contains 12 residues.

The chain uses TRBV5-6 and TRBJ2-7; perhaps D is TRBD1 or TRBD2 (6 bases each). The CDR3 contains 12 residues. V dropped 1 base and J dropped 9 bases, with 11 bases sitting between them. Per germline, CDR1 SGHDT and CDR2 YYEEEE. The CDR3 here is CASSLKGGMQYF. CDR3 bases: TGTGCCAGCAGCTTGAAGGGGGGAATGCAGTACTTC.

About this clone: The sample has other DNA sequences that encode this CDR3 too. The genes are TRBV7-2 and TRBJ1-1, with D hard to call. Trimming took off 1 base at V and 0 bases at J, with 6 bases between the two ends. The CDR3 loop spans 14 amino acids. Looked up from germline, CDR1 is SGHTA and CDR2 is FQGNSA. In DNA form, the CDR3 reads TGTGCCAGCAGCTTAGGGGGAATGAACACTGAAGCTTTCTTT. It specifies CASSLGGMNTEAFF.

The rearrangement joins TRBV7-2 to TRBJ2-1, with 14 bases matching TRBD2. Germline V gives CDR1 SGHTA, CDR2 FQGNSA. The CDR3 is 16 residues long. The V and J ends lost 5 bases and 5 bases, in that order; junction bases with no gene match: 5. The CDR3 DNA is TGTGCCAGCAGCCCACCGGGACTAGCGGGGGACAATGAGCAGTTCTTC. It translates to CASSPPGLAGDNEQFF. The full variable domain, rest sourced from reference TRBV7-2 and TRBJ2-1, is GAGVSQSPSNKVTEKGKDVELRCDPISGHTALYWYRQSLGQGLEFLIYFQGNSAPDKSGLPSDRFSAERTGGSVSTLTIQRTQQEDSAVYLCASSPPGLAGDNEQFFGPGTRLTVL.

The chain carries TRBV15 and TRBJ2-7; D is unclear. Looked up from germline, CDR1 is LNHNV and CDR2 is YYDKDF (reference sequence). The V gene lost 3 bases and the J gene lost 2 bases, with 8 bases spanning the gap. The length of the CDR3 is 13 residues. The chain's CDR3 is CATSSQKAYEQYF. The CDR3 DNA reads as TGTGCCACCAGCAGTCAAAAGGCCTACGAGCAGTACTTC.

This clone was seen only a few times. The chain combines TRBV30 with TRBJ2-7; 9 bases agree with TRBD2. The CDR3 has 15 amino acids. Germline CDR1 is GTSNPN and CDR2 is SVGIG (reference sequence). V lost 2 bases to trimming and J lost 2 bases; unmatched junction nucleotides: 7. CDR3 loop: CAWSYFSGGTYEQYF. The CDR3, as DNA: TGTGCCTGGAGTTATTTTAGCGGGGGCACCTACGAGCAGTACTTC.

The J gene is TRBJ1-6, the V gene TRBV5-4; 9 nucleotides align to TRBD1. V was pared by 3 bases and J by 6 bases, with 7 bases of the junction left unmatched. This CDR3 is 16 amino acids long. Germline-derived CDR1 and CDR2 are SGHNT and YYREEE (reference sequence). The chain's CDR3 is CASSSPTGGSNSPLHF. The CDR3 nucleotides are TGTGCCAGCAGCTCCCCGACAGGGGGGAGTAATTCACCCCTCCACTTT.

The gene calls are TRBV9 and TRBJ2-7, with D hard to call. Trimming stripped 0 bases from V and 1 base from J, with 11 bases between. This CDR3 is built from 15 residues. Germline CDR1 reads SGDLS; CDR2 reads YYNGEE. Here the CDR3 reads CASSVGGTASYEQYF. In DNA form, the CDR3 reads TGTGCCAGCAGCGTAGGAGGTACAGCTTCCTACGAGCAGTACTTC.

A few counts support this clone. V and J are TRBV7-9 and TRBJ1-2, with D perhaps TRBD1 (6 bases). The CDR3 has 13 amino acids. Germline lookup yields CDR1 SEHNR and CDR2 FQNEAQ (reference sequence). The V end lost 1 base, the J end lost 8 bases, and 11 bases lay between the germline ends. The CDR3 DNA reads TGTGCCAGCAGCTTAGATTCAGGGGACGGCTACACCTTC. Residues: CASSLDSGDGYTF. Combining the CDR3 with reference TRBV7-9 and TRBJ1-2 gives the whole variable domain DTGVSQNPRHKITKRGQNVTFRCDPISEHNRLYWYRQTLGQGPEFLTYFQNEAQLEKSRLLSDRFSAERPKGSFSTLEIQRTEQGDSAMYLCASSLDSGDGYTFGSGTRLTVV.

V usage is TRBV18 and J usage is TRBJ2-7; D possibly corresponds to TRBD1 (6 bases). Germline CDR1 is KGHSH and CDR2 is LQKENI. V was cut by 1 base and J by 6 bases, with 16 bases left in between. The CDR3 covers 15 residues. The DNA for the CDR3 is TGTGCCAGCTCACCACGGGCAGGGGACGGGGTCGAGCAGTACTTC. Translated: CASSPRAGDGVEQYF.

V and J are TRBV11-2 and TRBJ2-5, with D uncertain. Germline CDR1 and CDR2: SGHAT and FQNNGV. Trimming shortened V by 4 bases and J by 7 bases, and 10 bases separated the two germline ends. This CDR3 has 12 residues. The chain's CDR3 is CASSSTVGTQYF. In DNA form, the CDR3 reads TGTGCCAGCAGCTCCACGGTCGGGACCCAGTACTTC.

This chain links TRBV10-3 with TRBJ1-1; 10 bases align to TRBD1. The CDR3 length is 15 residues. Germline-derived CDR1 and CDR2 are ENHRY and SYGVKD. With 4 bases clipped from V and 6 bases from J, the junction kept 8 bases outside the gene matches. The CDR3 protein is CAISGGTGALAEAFF. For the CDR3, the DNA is TGTGCCATCAGTGGGGGGACAGGGGCGCTGGCTGAAGCTTTCTTT.

CDR3 DNA: TGTGCCAGCAGCCCCGTAGACACTGAAGCTTTCTTT. The encoded protein is CASSPVDTEAFF. The chain couples TRBV7-9 to TRBJ1-1, with unresolved D. The CDR3 totals 12 residues. Germline V gives CDR1 SEHNR, CDR2 FQNEAQ (reference sequence). The V end was cut by 5 bases, the J end by 3 bases, with 7 bases between.

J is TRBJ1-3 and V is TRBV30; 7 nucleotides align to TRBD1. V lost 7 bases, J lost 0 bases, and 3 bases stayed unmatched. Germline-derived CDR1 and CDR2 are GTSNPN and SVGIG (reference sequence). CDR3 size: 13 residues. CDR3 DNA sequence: TGTGCCTCTAGACAGGGCTCTGGAAACACCATATATTTT. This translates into CASRQGSGNTIYF.

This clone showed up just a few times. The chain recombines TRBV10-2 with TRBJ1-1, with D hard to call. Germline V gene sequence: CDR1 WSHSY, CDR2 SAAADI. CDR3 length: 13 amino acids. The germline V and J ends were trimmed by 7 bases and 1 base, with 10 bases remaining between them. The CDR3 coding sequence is TGCGCCAGCATATTTGACGGGAACACTGAAGCTTTCTTT. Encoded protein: CASIFDGNTEAFF.

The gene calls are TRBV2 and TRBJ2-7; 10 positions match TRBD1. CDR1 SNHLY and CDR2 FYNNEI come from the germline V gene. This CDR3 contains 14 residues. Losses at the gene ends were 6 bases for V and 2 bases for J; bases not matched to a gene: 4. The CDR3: CASSPGTGAYEQYF. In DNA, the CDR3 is TGTGCCAGCAGCCCCGGGACAGGGGCCTACGAGCAGTACTTC.